This entry lists 28 T cell receptor beta chains sequenced from one sample in a study of Graves' ophthalmopathy and Graves' hyperthyroidism. RNA transcripts were the template, and TCR beta CDR3 regions were amplified from them. First-round RT-PCR with HTBI primers preceded a second-round multiplex PCR. TCRdb passed the multiplex PCR reads through MiXCR, listing each CDR3 protein once. This table has hundreds of thousands of distinct CDR3 sequences, about 24% appearing once. The sequencing input was peripheral blood. All receptors come from a woman under 30 with stable Graves' hyperthyroidism. Some clones in this sample may be carry-over from other donors' samples.

This clonotype was observed a few times. The chain recombines TRBV2 with TRBJ2-7, with D tentatively TRBD2 (6 bases). The CDR3 runs to 13 residues. Germline V gives CDR1 SNHLY, CDR2 FYNNEI. Deletions cut 0 bases from V and 6 bases from J, with 9 bases between. CDR3 DNA: TGTGCCAGCAGTGAAGCGAACGGGGGCGAGCAGTACTTC. Translation gives CASSEANGGEQYF.

This clonotype was found many times. The V call is TRBV6-4, the J call TRBJ2-7, with 7 bases that match TRBD1. J lost 2 bases, V lost 10 bases, and 8 bases had no gene match. Germline V gene lookup returns CDR1 MRHNA and CDR2 SNTAGT. This CDR3 contains 13 residues. The CDR3: CAIRDSPTYEQYF. CDR3 nucleotide sequence: TGTGCCATCCGGGACAGTCCGACCTACGAGCAGTACTTC.

The chain recombines TRBV11-1 with TRBJ2-3; TRBD1 matches at 8 bases. This CDR3 has 17 residues. The germline gives CDR1 SGHAT, CDR2 FQDESV (reference sequence). J was trimmed by 2 bases and V by 5 bases; bases with no gene match: 12. The CDR3 DNA sequence: TGTGCCAGCAGCCCACGAACACAGGGGGAGTACACAGATACGCAGTATTTT. Translation: CASSPRTQGEYTDTQYF.

The sample holds many counts of this clonotype. The V gene is TRBV20-1, the J gene TRBJ1-1, with D perhaps TRBD1 (5 bases). V lost 4 bases and J lost 6, with 9 bases in between. This CDR3 region has 11 residues. Germline V gives CDR1 DFQATT, CDR2 SNEGSKA (reference sequence). The chain's CDR3 is CSATGGSEAFF. The CDR3 DNA sequence: TGCAGTGCTACCGGGGGTTCTGAAGCTTTCTTT.

Here the CDR3 DNA reads TGTGCCAGCAGCTTAGCAGCGGACCCTAGCACAGATACGCAGTATTTT. Encoded protein: CASSLAADPSTDTQYF. This chain joins TRBV7-2 and TRBJ2-3; tentatively, D is TRBD2 (5 bases). V was shortened by 0 bases and J by 0 bases, with 10 bases between the two germline ends. The CDR3 extends over 16 amino acids. Germline assignment: CDR1 SGHTA and CDR2 FQGNSA.

This clonotype has just one count. The chain combines TRBV19 with TRBJ2-7; 10 nucleotides match TRBD2. The V gene end was trimmed by 3 bases and the J gene end by 0 bases; junction bases not matched to a gene: 5. Germline V gives CDR1 LNHDA, CDR2 SQIVND (reference sequence). CDR3 length equals 16 residues. This CDR3 reads CASSIKTSGSSYEQYF. The CDR3 DNA sequence: TGTGCCAGTAGTATCAAGACTAGCGGGTCCTCCTACGAGCAGTACTTC.

This clonotype occurred many times. The chain is built from TRBV12-3 or TRBV12-4 and TRBJ1-6, with D hard to call. CDR3 length equals 14 residues. V was cut by 6 bases and J by 9 bases, with 15 bases left in between. CDR3 amino acids: CASRGNSPISPLHF. CDR3 in DNA: TGTGCCAGCAGAGGCAACAGCCCGATTTCACCCCTCCACTTT.

This clonotype was detected ten times or more. The chain couples TRBV11-1 to TRBJ2-2; D is perhaps TRBD2 (6 bases). The CDR3 has 15 residues. V dropped 1 base and J dropped 7 bases, with 13 bases sitting between them. The germline V gene has CDR1 SGHAT and CDR2 FQDESV (reference sequence). The CDR3 nucleotides are TGTGCCAGCAGCTTAGAGGCGGGGCTGTACGGGGAGCTGTTTTTT. It specifies CASSLEAGLYGELFF.

The V and J genes are TRBV5-6 and TRBJ1-2; D remains unclear. Trimming removed 0 bases at V and 1 base at J, with 13 bases between. From germline, CDR1 is SGHDT and CDR2 YYEEEE. CDR3 length equals 16 residues. CDR3 in DNA: TGTGCCAGCAGCTTGGACCCCTGGTCAGATAACTATGGCTACACCTTC. This gives the protein CASSLDPWSDNYGYTF.

Remarks on this clonotype: The junction departs from the called germline gene at one end, perhaps through a read error. This rearrangement joins TRBV24-1 to TRBJ1-2; no firm D call. CDR3 length equals 14 residues. The germline gives CDR1 KGHDR, CDR2 SFDVKD. CDR3 coding DNA: TGTGCCACCGGTGATTTGGACGGGAACTATGGCTTCACCTTC. This gives the protein CATGDLDGNYGFTF.

This chain joins TRBV30 and TRBJ2-7, with no clear D. The germline V gene encodes CDR1 GTSNPN and CDR2 SVGIG (reference sequence). This CDR3 has 13 amino acids. Trimming pared 0 bases from V and 5 bases from J, leaving 11 bases between. The CDR3 DNA sequence: TGTGCCTGGAGTGTAATACAGAGACACGAGCAGTACTTC. Its translation is CAWSVIQRHEQYF.

This clonotype appeared a few times. This rearrangement joins TRBV3-1 to TRBJ1-3, with D maybe TRBD1 (6 bases). CDR1 and CDR2 from the germline V gene are LGHDT and YNNKEL (reference sequence). The ends were cut back, 1 base at V and 4 bases at J, with 14 bases in the middle. The CDR3 has 16 amino acids. CDR3 in amino acids: CASSQAGESKGNTIYF. Written as DNA, the CDR3 is TGTGCCAGCAGCCAAGCAGGGGAGTCGAAAGGAAACACCATATATTTT.

This clonotype turned up a few times. The rearrangement uses TRBV4-1 and TRBJ1-1, with D hard to call. This CDR3 contains 13 residues. The V and J ends lost 5 bases and 1 base respectively, with 8 bases between them. CDR1 and CDR2 from the germline V gene are MGHRA and YSYEKL. The CDR3 protein is CASSDHENTEAFF. For the CDR3, the DNA is TGCGCCAGCAGCGATCATGAGAACACTGAAGCTTTCTTT.

Comments on this clonotype: Possible read error: a much larger clone is one base away. This sequence joins TRBV14 and TRBJ2-2, with 7 bases fitting TRBD2. CDR1 is SGHDN and CDR2 is FVKESK in the germline V gene. CDR3 size: 17 residues. The CDR3 nucleotides read TGTGCCAGCAGCCAAGTACCTCCCGGACTAGGCAGTGGGGAGCTGTTGTTT. It yields the protein CASSQVPPGLGSGELLF.

The V and J genes are TRBV15 and TRBJ1-1, with D possibly being TRBD1 (5 bases). Trimming removed 3 bases from V and 1 base from J, with 15 bases in between. The V gene's germline CDR1 is LNHNV and CDR2 YYDKDF (reference sequence). The CDR3 spans 16 residues. CDR3 in DNA: TGTGCCACCAGCAGGAGCCCTGGGGGGTCGAACACTGAAGCTTTCTTT. Amino acids: CATSRSPGGSNTEAFF.

The J gene is TRBJ1-2, the V gene TRBV30; D unresolved. V lost 4 bases, J lost 8 bases, and 20 bases lay in between. Germline lookup yields CDR1 GTSNPN and CDR2 SVGIG (reference sequence). The CDR3 runs 14 residues. The DNA of the CDR3 is TGTGCCTGGAATCCCCGGTCCCCATCGGGAGGCTACACCTTC. This sequence encodes CAWNPRSPSGGYTF.

In its sample, this clonotype was seen many times. This chain joins TRBV9 and TRBJ1-5, with TRBD1 matching 12 bases. The V gene end was trimmed by 3 bases and the J gene end by 7 bases; junction bases not matched to a gene: 5. CDR1 and CDR2 (germline): SGDLS, YYNGEE. The CDR3 runs to 15 residues. CDR3 sequence: CASSEGQGAWQPQHF. The CDR3 nucleotides read TGTGCCAGCAGCGAGGGACAGGGGGCTTGGCAGCCCCAGCATTTT.

At least ten counts were recorded for this clonotype. The chain recombines TRBV28 with TRBJ2-7; TRBD2 matches 7 bases. The length of the CDR3 is 12 residues. Germline V gene sequence: CDR1 MDHEN, CDR2 SYDVKM. V was pared by 11 bases and J by 1 base, with 5 bases of the junction left unmatched. CDR3 DNA sequence: TGTGCCGTAGCGGGCGAATCCTACGAGCAGTACTTC. Amino acid sequence: CAVAGESYEQYF.

This clonotype showed up many times. The rearrangement links TRBV5-1 to TRBJ2-7, with D unclear. CDR3 length equals 13 residues. Germline CDR1 is SGHRS and CDR2 is YFSETQ. The germline V and J ends were trimmed by 5 bases and 0 bases, with 9 bases remaining between them. CDR3 in amino acids: CASRVSLSYEQYF. CDR3 sequence (DNA): TGCGCCAGCAGAGTATCCCTCTCCTACGAGCAGTACTTC. Full variable domain (rest looked up from reference TRBV5-1 and TRBJ2-7): KAGVTQTPRYLIKTRGQQVTLSCSPISGHRSVSWYQQTPGQGLQFLFEYFSETQRNKGNFPGRFSGRQFSNSRSEMNVSTLELGDSALYLCASRVSLSYEQYFGPGTRLTVT.

This clonotype appeared a few times. This clone may be a read error of a much larger clone one base away. The gene calls are TRBV7-9 and TRBJ1-5; possibly TRBD1 for D (5 bases). Germline CDR1 and CDR2: SEHNR and FQNEAQ (reference sequence). Trimming pared 5 bases from V and 7 bases from J, leaving 9 bases between. This CDR3 has 12 amino acids. The CDR3 loop reads CASSHGGQPQHF. The CDR3 bases are TGTGCCAGCAGCCACGGGGGGCAGCCCCAGCATTTT.

This clonotype was counted at least ten times. The V and J genes are TRBV7-2 and TRBJ1-2; D remains ambiguous. CDR3 size: 14 residues. Germline V CDR1 and CDR2: SGHTA, FQGNSA. V was shortened by 2 bases and J by 7 bases, with 14 bases between the two germline ends. This CDR3 is CASSLSEGTIGYTF. The CDR3 coding sequence is TGTGCCAGCAGCTTATCAGAGGGAACTATTGGCTACACCTTC.

This clonotype was recorded many times. The chain employs TRBV4-1 and TRBJ1-2, with 8 positions matching TRBD1. The germline V gene encodes CDR1 MGHRA and CDR2 YSYEKL. The CDR3 covers 15 residues. The trim removed 4 bases at V and 1 base at J, leaving 5 bases unmatched. The CDR3 reads CASSPNRGVNYGYTF. DNA of the CDR3: TGCGCCAGCAGCCCCAACAGGGGGGTTAACTATGGCTACACCTTC.

The CDR3 is CASSPPPGLAGNQETQYF. The CDR3 DNA reads TGCGCCAGCAGCCCACCCCCGGGACTAGCGGGGAACCAAGAGACCCAGTACTTC. The V call is TRBV4-1, the J call TRBJ2-5; 13 positions match TRBD2. CDR1 is MGHRA, CDR2 YSYEKL, per germline. CDR3 length equals 18 residues. V lost 4 bases, J lost 0 bases, and 8 bases stayed unmatched.

V is TRBV6-1 and J is TRBJ2-2; 8 positions match TRBD2. The CDR3 runs to 16 residues. CDR1 is MNHNS and CDR2 is SASEGT in the germline V gene. Trimming at V came to 6 bases and at J to 5 bases, leaving 11 bases not matched to a gene. The chain's CDR3 is CASRALGGGWTGELFF. The CDR3 nucleotides are TGTGCCAGCAGGGCTCTTGGCGGGGGGTGGACCGGGGAGCTGTTTTTT.

The chain is built from TRBV28 and TRBJ2-7; D may correspond to TRBD1 or TRBD2 (6 bases each). Looked up from germline, CDR1 is MDHEN and CDR2 is SYDVKM. The ends were cut back, 8 bases at V and 1 base at J, with 18 bases in the middle. CDR3 length: 15 residues. This CDR3 is CASAKEGDSSYEQYF. DNA for the CDR3: TGTGCCAGCGCCAAGGAGGGGGATTCGTCCTACGAGCAGTACTTC.

This clonotype was counted ten times or more. CDR3 DNA: TGCAGTGCTAGTCTTTTGACAGGGTCCAATCAGCCCCAGCATTTT. Translation gives CSASLLTGSNQPQHF. J is TRBJ1-5 and V is TRBV20-1, with TRBD1 identical over 7 bases. This CDR3 comprises 15 residues. V was clipped by 3 bases and J by 3 bases; unmatched bases: 8. Germline-derived CDR1 and CDR2 are DFQATT and SNEGSKA (reference sequence).

The gene calls are TRBV6-5 and TRBJ1-6, with 9 bases that match TRBD1. The CDR3 runs to 15 residues. Germline trimming cut 5 bases from V and 9 bases from J; bases unmatched to any gene: 8. CDR1 is MNHEY, CDR2 SVGAGI, per germline. In DNA form, the CDR3 reads TGTGCCAGCAGTACTGGACAGGGGACAGGTTCACCCCTCCACTTT. This sequence encodes CASSTGQGTGSPLHF.

This clonotype has at least ten counts. J is TRBJ1-5 and V is TRBV27; D is undetermined. Germline V lookup: CDR1 MNHEY, CDR2 SMNVEV (reference sequence). CDR3 size: 13 residues. The V and J ends lost 5 bases and 10 bases respectively, with 15 bases between them. CDR3 DNA sequence: TGTGCCAGCAGTACACACCCCCAAGTCCCCCAGCATTTT. Translating gives CASSTHPQVPQHF.